A selection of T cell receptor beta chains follows, all from one sample in a study of T cell responses to AZD1222 COVID-19 vaccine. Profiling relied on immunoSEQ multiplex PCR, and the TCRdb table lists in-frame clones only, not all of them. The sample yields approximately 190,000 clones, approximately 92% seen once. This specimen consisted of peripheral blood, obtained on day 0 of AZD1222 vaccination. These receptor sequences come from an adult in good health. The CDR3 runs from the conserved cysteine through the conserved F or W. Each record gives: clone size, D gene, CDR3 length, V gene, J gene, CDR3 DNA, CDR3 protein. D genes are given only for firm matches. Only part of the rows carry a size: once, few, many, or a class if the clone is expanded.

>NA|NA|12|TRBV6-5|TRBJ2-2
TGTGCCAGCAGTTCCGGGCTCGGGGAGCTGTTTTTT
CASSSGLGELFF
>NA|NA|13|TRBV7-2|TRBJ1-2
TGTGCCAGCAGGACTAACACTAACTATGGCTACACCTTC
CASRTNTNYGYTF
>NA|NA|14|TRBV19|TRBJ1-2
TGTGCCAGTAGGGCCCCTGAGGTAGTGCGAGGCTACACCTTC
CASRAPEVVRGYTF
>NA|TRBD1|17|TRBV5-1|TRBJ2-7
TGCGCCAGCAGCCGATCCGTCCCGGGACAGGGGTCCTACGAGCAGTACTTC
CASSRSVPGQGSYEQYF
>once|NA|13|TRBV6-6|TRBJ1-1
TGTGCCAGCAGTTACAAGTCAGACACTGAAGCTTTCTTT
CASSYKSDTEAFF
>NA|TRBD1|15|TRBV12-5|TRBJ1-5
TGTGCTAGTGGTTTGGGGGGACAGGGCGCTCAGCCCCAGCATTTT
CASGLGGQGAQPQHF
>NA|NA|15|TRBV5-1|TRBJ1-6
TGCGCCAGCAGCCAGGGTCCTCTCCAGAGTCCACCCCTCCACTTT
CASSQGPLQSPPLHF
>NA|NA|12|TRBV12-3/TRBV12-4|TRBJ2-5
TGTGCCAGCGGTCTCGGAGGGGGGACCCAGTACTTC
CASGLGGGTQYF
>NA|NA|13|TRBV6-5|TRBJ1-3
TGTGCCAGCAGTTTGACAGGTGGAAACACCATATATTTT
CASSLTGGNTIYF
>few|NA|13|TRBV3-1/TRBV3-2|TRBJ1-2
TGTGCCAGCAGCCAAGAAGGGCGCTATGGCTACACCTTC
CASSQEGRYGYTF
>once|NA|16|TRBV12-5|TRBJ1-1
TGTGCTAGTAGACACGCCGAGGGGGAGATGAACACTGAAGCTTTCTTT
CASRHAEGEMNTEAFF
>once|TRBD1|19|TRBV6-6|TRBJ2-6
TGTGCCAGCAGTCCACCTCCGGGACAGGGGTTCTCTGGGGCCAACGTCCTGACTTTC
CASSPPPGQGFSGANVLTF
>NA|TRBD1|15|TRBV10-3|TRBJ2-7
TGTGCCATCAAGGGTCAACAGGGGGCTTTCGACGAGCAGTACTTC
CAIKGQQGAFDEQYF
>NA|NA|15|TRBV30|TRBJ2-5
TGTGCCTGGACTATACCGGGACTGATACAAGAGACCCAGTACTTC
CAWTIPGLIQETQYF
>NA|TRBD1|17|TRBV29-1|TRBJ1-2
TGCAGCGTCTCACGCGGGACAGGGGGCTCGACTAACTATGGCTACACCTTC
CSVSRGTGGSTNYGYTF
>NA|TRBD2|21|TRBV4-2|TRBJ2-5
TGTGCCAGCAGCCAAGATTTGAGGGGACTAAGGACTAGCGGGGGGAAAGAGACCCAGTACTTC
CASSQDLRGLRTSGGKETQYF
>few|NA|16|TRBV6-1|TRBJ1-2
TGTGCCAGCAGTGAAGCGGGCGGGCCCCTTAGCTATGGCTACACCTTC
CASSEAGGPLSYGYTF
>NA|NA|13|TRBV27|TRBJ1-1
TGTGCCAGCAGTTTAGTCCGGGAGACTGAAGCTTTCTTT
CASSLVRETEAFF
>once|NA|13|TRBV7-2|TRBJ2-5
TGTGCCAGCAGCTTACCCACCAGACTAGATATGAACTTC
CASSLPTRLDMNF
>once|TRBD1|15|TRBV30|TRBJ1-5
TGTGCCTGGAGTAAACCGGACAGGGCAGGACAGCCCCAGCATTTT
CAWSKPDRAGQPQHF
>NA|TRBD1|14|TRBV5-3|TRBJ1-2
TGTGCCAGAAGGGTGACAGGGTTCGGTTATGGCTACACCTTC
CARRVTGFGYGYTF
>once|TRBD1|15|TRBV6-5|TRBJ1-1
TGTGCCAGCAGGCAGGGACAGGGAAAGAACACTGAAGCTTTCTTT
CASRQGQGKNTEAFF
>NA|NA|16|TRBV28|TRBJ2-3
TGTGCCAGCAGTTTTCCCACAGGGCCAGGCACAGATACGCAGTATTTT
CASSFPTGPGTDTQYF
>NA|NA|21|TRBV7-3|TRBJ2-1
TGTGCCAGCAGCTTAAAACCCTACTTGGGACTCCTTAAGAGCTCCTACAATGAGCAGTTCTTC
CASSLKPYLGLLKSSYNEQFF
>NA|NA|15|TRBV5-5|TRBJ1-1
TGTGCCAGCAGCTTGGAGGGAAGCAGAGGCACTGAAGCTTTCTTT
CASSLEGSRGTEAFF
>NA|TRBD1|14|TRBV5-4|TRBJ1-1
TGTGCCAGCAGCTTGGAGGGGGCCCGACCTGAAGCTTTCTTT
CASSLEGARPEAFF
>NA|NA|13|TRBV28|TRBJ1-1
TGTGCCAGTAGGACGGGGTCGTGGACTGAAGCTTTCTTT
CASRTGSWTEAFF
>NA|TRBD2|15|TRBV3-1/TRBV3-2|TRBJ2-7
TGTGCCAGCAGCCAAGAGAGCGGGGGGCCCTACGAGCAGTACTTC
CASSQESGGPYEQYF
>NA|TRBD2|15|TRBV9|TRBJ2-1
TGTGCCAGCACCGGGGGGGCTCACGAGAGTAATGAGCAGTTCTTC
CASTGGAHESNEQFF
>few|NA|14|TRBV7-2|TRBJ2-2
TGTGCCAGCAGCTTAATGCAAGGGACCGGGGAGCTGTTTTTT
CASSLMQGTGELFF
>NA|NA|15|TRBV18|TRBJ2-4
TGTGCCAGCTCACCAGGGTTACTAGCCAAAAACATTCAGTACTTC
CASSPGLLAKNIQYF
>NA|NA|12|TRBV29-1|TRBJ1-2
TGCAGCGTTGAAATGAGGGGGTATGGCTACACCTTC
CSVEMRGYGYTF
>NA|TRBD2|16|TRBV6-2/TRBV6-3|TRBJ2-3
TGTGCCAGCAGTCGAGCCGGGACTAGCGGGGGGAATACGCAGTATTTT
CASSRAGTSGGNTQYF
>once|NA|13|TRBV11-3|TRBJ2-5
TGTGCCAGCAGCTTAGGACCAGGAGAGACCCAGTACTTC
CASSLGPGETQYF
>NA|NA|13|TRBV5-6|TRBJ1-1
TGTGCCAGCAGCAGCCGTTGGGGGACTGAAGCTTTCTTT
CASSSRWGTEAFF
>NA|NA|11|TRBV12-3/TRBV12-4|TRBJ1-5
TGTGCCAGCAGTTTCGCCGAGCCCCAGCATTTT
CASSFAEPQHF
>NA|NA|14|TRBV3-1/TRBV3-2|TRBJ1-4
TGTGCCAGCAGCCGAGGTACAACTAATGAAAAACTGTTTTTT
CASSRGTTNEKLFF
>few|TRBD2|18|TRBV5-1|TRBJ2-3
TGCGCCAGCAGCCCGTTTTTAGCGGGGGCCCGGGGCACAGATACGCAGTATTTT
CASSPFLAGARGTDTQYF
>NA|NA|15|TRBV5-6|TRBJ1-4
TGTGCCAGCAGCTTTTCGGAGAGGACTAATGAAAAACTGTTTTTT
CASSFSERTNEKLFF
>NA|NA|13|TRBV29-1|TRBJ1-5
TGCAGTGTCCTACAGGGAAGGGATCAGCCCCAGCATTTT
CSVLQGRDQPQHF
>NA|TRBD1|15|TRBV18|TRBJ1-1
TGTGCCAGCTCACCATTCAACCGACAGGGGGCTGAAGCTTTCTTT
CASSPFNRQGAEAFF
>once|TRBD2|15|TRBV5-4|TRBJ2-2
TGTGCCAGCAGCCTAGCGGGGCCCAACACCGGGGAGCTGTTTTTT
CASSLAGPNTGELFF
>NA|TRBD1|16|TRBV5-1|TRBJ1-2
TGCGCCAGCAGCCATGCCGGGACAGGGCCTACCTATGGCTACACCTTC
CASSHAGTGPTYGYTF
>NA|TRBD2|16|TRBV7-9|TRBJ2-1
TGTGCCAGCAGCTTTAAGCGGGGGGGCGGAGAATATGAGCAGTTCTTC
CASSFKRGGGEYEQFF
>once|TRBD2|20|TRBV9|TRBJ2-3
TGTGCCAGCAGCGTAGTTTTCAATAGCGGGGGGCCTCAGAGCACAGATACGCAGTATTTT
CASSVVFNSGGPQSTDTQYF
>once|NA|12|TRBV9|TRBJ1-1
TGTGCCAGCAGCCTTGGGGGTGAGGCAGCTTTCTTT
CASSLGGEAAFF
>NA|NA|13|TRBV6-1|TRBJ1-1
TGTGCCAGCAGTGATTTAGTGAACACTGAAGCTTTCTTT
CASSDLVNTEAFF
>NA|TRBD2|14|TRBV14|TRBJ2-1
TGTGCCAGCAGCCATCGAACTAGCGGTAATGAGCAGTTCTTC
CASSHRTSGNEQFF
>NA|NA|15|TRBV3-1/TRBV3-2|TRBJ2-3
TGTGCCAGCAGCCAAGGGGTGGGGGGGCTCCAAGCGCAGTATTTT
CASSQGVGGLQAQYF
>NA|NA|16|TRBV7-2|TRBJ1-5
TGTGCCAGCAGCTGGGACCGCAGGTCAGGCAATCAGCCCCAGCATTTT
CASSWDRRSGNQPQHF
>few|TRBD1|15|TRBV5-1|TRBJ2-2
TGCGCCAGCAGCCGTGGGACAGCGAACACCGGGGAGCTGTTTTTT
CASSRGTANTGELFF
>NA|NA|16|TRBV18|TRBJ2-6
TGTGCCAGCTCACCAGGAGGTAACTCTGGGGCCAACGTCCTGACTTTC
CASSPGGNSGANVLTF
>NA|NA|15|TRBV7-9|TRBJ1-1
TGTGCCAGCAGCTTCGAGCCCGGGTCTAACACTGAAGCTTTCTTT
CASSFEPGSNTEAFF
>once|TRBD2|16|TRBV7-9|TRBJ2-3
TGTGCCAGCAGCCTCTGGACTAGCGGGGGGGTCGATACGCAGTATTTT
CASSLWTSGGVDTQYF
>NA|NA|13|TRBV7-2|TRBJ2-5
TGTGCAGGTGCCCCCCTCGCCCAAGAGACCCAGTACTTC
CAGAPLAQETQYF